These T cell receptor beta chains were read from a single sample in a study of T cells in Graves' hyperthyroidism and ophthalmopathy. TCRdb recomputed calls from the multiplex PCR reads with MiXCR, one row per CDR3 protein. Among some 300,000 distinct CDR3 sequences, around a fifth were seen once, and the ten largest hold under 45%. Material for sequencing was blood. These receptors were obtained from a man between 50 and 59 years old with Graves' ophthalmopathy. The CDR3 runs from the conserved cysteine through the conserved F or W. The order of the fields is J gene, D gene, clone size, V gene, CDR3 length, CDR3 DNA, CDR3 protein. The D gene is left open where the match is weak. Only part of the rows carry a size: once, few, many, or a class if the clone is expanded.

j_gene: TRBJ2-7
d_gene: NA
abundance: NA
v_gene: TRBV19
len: 14
CDR3nt: TGTGCCAGTAGTATACGGCAGGGGACCTACGAGCAGTACTTC
CDR3aa: CASSIRQGTYEQYF

j_gene: TRBJ2-7
d_gene: NA
abundance: many
v_gene: TRBV7-9
len: 14
CDR3nt: TGTGCCAGCACCCCACCGACATCCCATCACGAGCAGTACTTC
CDR3aa: CASTPPTSHHEQYF

j_gene: TRBJ1-6
d_gene: TRBD1
abundance: NA
v_gene: TRBV6-1
len: 14
CDR3nt: TGTGCCAGCAGTAGGACAGGGGAAAGGTCACCCCTCCACTTT
CDR3aa: CASSRTGERSPLHF

j_gene: TRBJ1-1
d_gene: NA
abundance: many
v_gene: TRBV7-2
len: 13
CDR3nt: TGTGCCAGCAGCCCCCCTAGGGGAGGCGAAGCTTTCTTT
CDR3aa: CASSPPRGGEAFF

j_gene: TRBJ2-5
d_gene: TRBD1
abundance: many
v_gene: TRBV7-9
len: 15
CDR3nt: TGTGCCAGCAGCGCCAGGGGGATGGCTCAAGAGACCCAGTACTTC
CDR3aa: CASSARGMAQETQYF

j_gene: TRBJ2-2
d_gene: TRBD2
abundance: few
v_gene: TRBV7-6
len: 17
CDR3nt: TGTGCCAGCAGCCCCCGGGTAGCGGGAGAGTATGCCGGGGAGCTGTTTTTT
CDR3aa: CASSPRVAGEYAGELFF

j_gene: TRBJ1-1
d_gene: NA
abundance: many
v_gene: TRBV18
len: 16
CDR3nt: TGTGCCAGCTCACTGAAAACGGCAGAGAAGGGCACTGAAGCTTTCTTT
CDR3aa: CASSLKTAEKGTEAFF

j_gene: TRBJ2-3
d_gene: TRBD2
abundance: once
v_gene: TRBV28
len: 17
CDR3nt: TGTGCCAGCAGTTCGCCGGGGACTAGCGGAACCACAGATACGCAGTATTTT
CDR3aa: CASSSPGTSGTTDTQYF

j_gene: TRBJ2-5
d_gene: NA
abundance: NA
v_gene: TRBV7-2
len: 13
CDR3nt: TGTGCCAGCAGCTTACCGGGGATAGAGACCCAGTACTTC
CDR3aa: CASSLPGIETQYF

j_gene: TRBJ2-7
d_gene: NA
abundance: many
v_gene: TRBV11-2
len: 12
CDR3nt: TGTGCCAGCAGCTTCAGTACTTACGAGCAGTACTTC
CDR3aa: CASSFSTYEQYF

j_gene: TRBJ1-5
d_gene: NA
abundance: NA
v_gene: TRBV2
len: 16
CDR3nt: TGTGCCAGCAATGGGATTGGGGGGCCTAGCAATCAGCCCCAGCATTTT
CDR3aa: CASNGIGGPSNQPQHF

j_gene: TRBJ2-5
d_gene: NA
abundance: NA
v_gene: TRBV10-3
len: 12
CDR3nt: TGTGCCACCGAAGGGACGGAAGAGACCCAGTACTTC
CDR3aa: CATEGTEETQYF

j_gene: TRBJ1-1
d_gene: NA
abundance: few
v_gene: TRBV9
len: 14
CDR3nt: TGTGCCAGCAGCACAGGGACAACGAACACTGAAGCTTTCTTT
CDR3aa: CASSTGTTNTEAFF

j_gene: TRBJ2-2
d_gene: NA
abundance: NA
v_gene: TRBV24-1
len: 14
CDR3nt: TGTGCCACCAGTAGCCCCCCGAACACCGGGGAGCTGTTTTTT
CDR3aa: CATSSPPNTGELFF

j_gene: TRBJ2-3
d_gene: TRBD2
abundance: many
v_gene: TRBV20-1
len: 17
CDR3nt: TGCAGTGGGGGAGGACTAGCGGGAGCGACGTTAGTTGATACGCAGTATTTT
CDR3aa: CSGGGLAGATLVDTQYF

j_gene: TRBJ1-2
d_gene: TRBD1
abundance: few
v_gene: TRBV28
len: 15
CDR3nt: TGTGCCAGCACCCAGATGAGGGGGCGCGACTATGGCTACACCTTC
CDR3aa: CASTQMRGRDYGYTF

j_gene: TRBJ2-7
d_gene: TRBD2
abundance: many
v_gene: TRBV11-2
len: 15
CDR3nt: TGTGCCAGCAGCTTTCCTAGCGGGCGATCCTACGAGCAGTACTTC
CDR3aa: CASSFPSGRSYEQYF

j_gene: TRBJ1-1
d_gene: NA
abundance: few
v_gene: TRBV20-1
len: 17
CDR3nt: TGCAGTGCTAGAGACCCCTCCGGACCGACATCGAACACTGAAGCTTTCTTT
CDR3aa: CSARDPSGPTSNTEAFF

j_gene: TRBJ1-5
d_gene: NA
abundance: few
v_gene: TRBV12-3/TRBV12-4
len: 14
CDR3nt: TGTGCCAGCAGCTGGGACGTAGCTAATCAGCCCCAGCATTTT
CDR3aa: CASSWDVANQPQHF

j_gene: TRBJ2-3
d_gene: NA
abundance: NA
v_gene: TRBV13
len: 16
CDR3nt: TGTGCCAGCAGCCGGCCGGGGGGCGCCGGCACAGATACGCAGTATTTT
CDR3aa: CASSRPGGAGTDTQYF

j_gene: TRBJ2-1
d_gene: NA
abundance: NA
v_gene: TRBV15
len: 11
CDR3nt: TGTGCCACCAGCAGAGTCAATGAGCAGTTCTTC
CDR3aa: CATSRVNEQFF

j_gene: TRBJ2-5
d_gene: TRBD1
abundance: few
v_gene: TRBV4-2
len: 14
CDR3nt: TGTGCCAGCAGCCACGACGGGACAGCCGAAGGGAGGTACTTC
CDR3aa: CASSHDGTAEGRYF

j_gene: TRBJ2-3
d_gene: TRBD2
abundance: NA
v_gene: TRBV28
len: 21
CDR3nt: TGTGCCAGCAGTTTAGGCCAGTTCACCTATAGCGGGAGGGATAGCACAGATACGCAGTATTTT
CDR3aa: CASSLGQFTYSGRDSTDTQYF

j_gene: TRBJ2-7
d_gene: NA
abundance: NA
v_gene: TRBV5-6
len: 14
CDR3nt: TGTGCCAGCAACCCCGCGGAGACAGGCTACGAGCAGTACTTC
CDR3aa: CASNPAETGYEQYF

j_gene: TRBJ1-2
d_gene: NA
abundance: NA
v_gene: TRBV30
len: 14
CDR3nt: TGTGCCTGGAGTTACCCCGAGCGGTCTATGAGCTACACCTTC
CDR3aa: CAWSYPERSMSYTF

j_gene: TRBJ2-5
d_gene: NA
abundance: many
v_gene: TRBV2
len: 16
CDR3nt: TGTGCCAGCAGCGGCTTGACAGGAGGCCAAGGAGAGACCCAGTACTTC
CDR3aa: CASSGLTGGQGETQYF

j_gene: TRBJ2-7
d_gene: NA
abundance: many
v_gene: TRBV11-1
len: 13
CDR3nt: TGTGCCAGCAGCTACCGGGTTTCTTACGAGCAGTACTTC
CDR3aa: CASSYRVSYEQYF

j_gene: TRBJ2-6
d_gene: TRBD2
abundance: NA
v_gene: TRBV28
len: 18
CDR3nt: TGTGCCAGCAGCCACGGGGGGGCAACCACCTCTGGGGCCAACGTCCTGACTTTC
CDR3aa: CASSHGGATTSGANVLTF

j_gene: TRBJ2-4
d_gene: TRBD2
abundance: few
v_gene: TRBV2
len: 18
CDR3nt: TGTGCCAGCAGTGAAATATTAGCGGGAGCCGGGTCCAAAAACATTCAGTACTTC
CDR3aa: CASSEILAGAGSKNIQYF

j_gene: TRBJ2-7
d_gene: NA
abundance: NA
v_gene: TRBV7-9
len: 14
CDR3nt: TGTGCCAGCAGCCTTACACATGGGACGGGCGAGCAGTACTTC
CDR3aa: CASSLTHGTGEQYF

j_gene: TRBJ1-2
d_gene: TRBD1
abundance: many
v_gene: TRBV29-1
len: 16
CDR3nt: TGCAGCTTCCGGGACAGGGGGCGACCGGCTAACTATGGCTACACCTTC
CDR3aa: CSFRDRGRPANYGYTF

j_gene: TRBJ2-2
d_gene: TRBD1
abundance: few
v_gene: TRBV5-7
len: 16
CDR3nt: TGTGCCAGCACCACCTTGGGGACAGTATACACCGGGGAGCTGTTTTTT
CDR3aa: CASTTLGTVYTGELFF

j_gene: TRBJ2-1
d_gene: TRBD1
abundance: NA
v_gene: TRBV12-3/TRBV12-4
len: 13
CDR3nt: TGTGCCACCACAGGGGAGACCTACAATGAGCAGTTCTTC
CDR3aa: CATTGETYNEQFF

j_gene: TRBJ2-7
d_gene: NA
abundance: NA
v_gene: TRBV18
len: 13
CDR3nt: TGTGCCAGCTCAGAAGGGGACGCCTACGAGCAGTACTTC
CDR3aa: CASSEGDAYEQYF

j_gene: TRBJ2-7
d_gene: NA
abundance: many
v_gene: TRBV28
len: 11
CDR3nt: TGTGCCAGCGGGCAGTCCTACGAGCAGTACTTC
CDR3aa: CASGQSYEQYF

j_gene: TRBJ2-2
d_gene: NA
abundance: few
v_gene: TRBV9
len: 14
CDR3nt: TGTGCCAGCATGCCTAGCGAAAGGGCCGGGGAGCTGTTTTTT
CDR3aa: CASMPSERAGELFF

j_gene: TRBJ1-2
d_gene: NA
abundance: many
v_gene: TRBV2
len: 14
CDR3nt: TGTGCCAGCAGCGGACCCAGGGGTTACTATGGCTACACCTTC
CDR3aa: CASSGPRGYYGYTF

j_gene: TRBJ2-2
d_gene: NA
abundance: many
v_gene: TRBV14
len: 14
CDR3nt: TGTGCCAGCAGCCAACTAGATAACACCGGGGAGCTGTTTTTT
CDR3aa: CASSQLDNTGELFF

j_gene: TRBJ2-7
d_gene: NA
abundance: many
v_gene: TRBV2
len: 16
CDR3nt: TGTGCCAGCAGCGCCCAACCAGGGCCCCTTTCCCGCGAGCAGTACTTC
CDR3aa: CASSAQPGPLSREQYF

j_gene: TRBJ2-7
d_gene: TRBD1
abundance: many
v_gene: TRBV5-5
len: 14
CDR3nt: TGTGCCAGCAGCGTCCAGGGGGCCACCTACGAGCAGTACTTC
CDR3aa: CASSVQGATYEQYF

j_gene: TRBJ1-1
d_gene: NA
abundance: NA
v_gene: TRBV19
len: 13
CDR3nt: TGTGCCAGTAGTACCGACGGGAACACTGAAGCTTTCTTT
CDR3aa: CASSTDGNTEAFF

j_gene: TRBJ2-4
d_gene: TRBD1
abundance: few
v_gene: TRBV28
len: 17
CDR3nt: TGTGCCAGCAGTTACGCGTTGGACAGGTTAGCCAAAAACATTCAGTACTTC
CDR3aa: CASSYALDRLAKNIQYF

j_gene: TRBJ1-2
d_gene: NA
abundance: many
v_gene: TRBV4-1
len: 15
CDR3nt: TGCGCCAGCAGCCAAGTAACAGGGTCTACCTATGGCTACACCTTC
CDR3aa: CASSQVTGSTYGYTF

j_gene: TRBJ2-5
d_gene: NA
abundance: many
v_gene: TRBV7-8
len: 14
CDR3nt: TGTGCCAGCAGCTTAGCGACAGGTCAAGAGACCCAGTACTTC
CDR3aa: CASSLATGQETQYF

j_gene: TRBJ2-3
d_gene: TRBD2
abundance: many
v_gene: TRBV7-3
len: 14
CDR3nt: TGTGCCAGCAGGGCTAGCGGGACCACAGATACGCAGTATTTT
CDR3aa: CASRASGTTDTQYF

j_gene: TRBJ2-3
d_gene: TRBD2
abundance: few
v_gene: TRBV4-1
len: 16
CDR3nt: TGCGCCAGCAGCCAAGCGCTAGCGGGAACCCCAGATACGCAGTATTTT
CDR3aa: CASSQALAGTPDTQYF

j_gene: TRBJ1-1
d_gene: TRBD1
abundance: many
v_gene: TRBV5-1
len: 16
CDR3nt: TGCGCCAGCAGCTTGTGGGATTCGACAGGGCCTACTGAAGCTTTCTTT
CDR3aa: CASSLWDSTGPTEAFF

j_gene: TRBJ2-5
d_gene: TRBD1
abundance: few
v_gene: TRBV28
len: 15
CDR3nt: TGTGCCAGCAGTTCGTCTGGACAGGGGCAAGAGACCCAGTACTTC
CDR3aa: CASSSSGQGQETQYF

j_gene: TRBJ1-2
d_gene: NA
abundance: many
v_gene: TRBV27
len: 15
CDR3nt: TGTGCCAGCAGTTTCCGGCCAGGCGGAAACTATGGCTACACCTTC
CDR3aa: CASSFRPGGNYGYTF

j_gene: TRBJ2-7
d_gene: TRBD1
abundance: few
v_gene: TRBV4-2
len: 13
CDR3nt: TGTGCCAGCAGCCAAACAGGGGCCGTCGAGCAGTACTTC
CDR3aa: CASSQTGAVEQYF

j_gene: TRBJ2-2
d_gene: NA
abundance: many
v_gene: TRBV6-5
len: 15
CDR3nt: TGTGCCAGCAGTTACTGGCGAGATCACACCGGGGAGCTGTTTTTT
CDR3aa: CASSYWRDHTGELFF

j_gene: TRBJ2-2
d_gene: NA
abundance: many
v_gene: TRBV20-1
len: 12
CDR3nt: TGCAGTGCTAGGGCTTTCGTGGGGGAGCTGTTTTTT
CDR3aa: CSARAFVGELFF

j_gene: TRBJ2-5
d_gene: NA
abundance: few
v_gene: TRBV28
len: 14
CDR3nt: TGTGCCAGCAGTTTGAGGCTAATCCAAGAGACCCAGTACTTC
CDR3aa: CASSLRLIQETQYF

j_gene: TRBJ1-2
d_gene: NA
abundance: few
v_gene: TRBV12-3/TRBV12-4
len: 13
CDR3nt: TGTGCCAGCAGTCCCCAGGAGAGGTATGGCTACACCTTC
CDR3aa: CASSPQERYGYTF

j_gene: TRBJ2-1
d_gene: TRBD2
abundance: NA
v_gene: TRBV20-1
len: 15
CDR3nt: TGCAGTGCTGGAATGGGACTAGCGGGAGTGTATGAGCAGTTCTTC
CDR3aa: CSAGMGLAGVYEQFF

j_gene: TRBJ2-7
d_gene: NA
abundance: few
v_gene: TRBV27
len: 15
CDR3nt: TGTGCCAGCAGTTTCCGGGGAACAGGGTCCTACGAGCAGTACTTC
CDR3aa: CASSFRGTGSYEQYF